This is a list of T cell receptor beta chains from one sample in a study of shared clonotypes between healthy human individuals. Sequenced by immunoSEQ multiplex PCR; TCRdb stores in-frame clones only, minus some. Of 2 million to 2.5 million clones in the sample, more than 90% were seen once. Sequencing was done on a sample of naive CD4+ T cells sorted from blood. The origin of the receptors is a man between 18 and 35 years old in good health. Both conserved end residues are part of each CDR3. Each record gives: V gene, D gene, clone size, CDR3 length, J gene, CDR3 protein, CDR3 DNA. The D gene is left open where the match is weak. A clone size is listed for some rows: how often the clone was seen (once, few, many), or a class if it is expanded.

>TRBV5-1|TRBD1|-|14|TRBJ2-7
CASSQGQFSYEQYF
TGCGCCAGCAGCCAGGGACAGTTCTCCTACGAGCAGTACTTC
>TRBV19|-|-|15|TRBJ1-4
CASKISGTENEKLFF
TGTGCCAGTAAGATCTCCGGGACCGAGAATGAAAAACTGTTTTTT
>TRBV5-1|-|-|14|TRBJ1-5
CASSLDGLNQPQHF
TGCGCCAGCAGCTTGGACGGACTCAATCAGCCCCAGCATTTT
>TRBV5-1|-|-|14|TRBJ2-3
CASSSEGQGDTQYF
TGCGCCAGCAGCAGCGAAGGGCAGGGAGATACGCAGTATTTT
>TRBV11-2|-|-|15|TRBJ1-1
CASSLEQRTGTEAFF
TGTGCCAGCAGCTTAGAGCAGAGAACCGGCACTGAAGCTTTCTTT
>TRBV5-1|-|-|11|TRBJ2-2
CASSLSGELFF
TGCGCCAGCAGCTTAAGCGGGGAGCTGTTTTTT
>TRBV5-4|TRBD2|-|16|TRBJ2-3
CASSSLTSGRTDTQYF
TGTGCCAGCAGCTCACTAACTAGCGGTCGCACAGATACGCAGTATTTT
>TRBV30|-|-|11|TRBJ2-7
CAWSVRDEQYF
TGTGCCTGGAGTGTTCGGGACGAGCAGTACTTC
>TRBV28|-|-|14|TRBJ2-4
CASSTVGSENIQYF
TGTGCCAGCAGTACAGTGGGATCGGAAAACATTCAGTACTTC
>TRBV18|TRBD2|-|16|TRBJ2-2
CASSPAGRTNTGELFF
TGTGCCAGCTCACCTGCCGGGAGGACGAACACCGGGGAGCTGTTTTTT
>TRBV28|-|-|14|TRBJ2-4
CASSFGDMENIQYF
TGTGCCAGCAGTTTCGGGGATATGGAAAACATTCAGTACTTC
>TRBV18|TRBD1|-|13|TRBJ1-1
CASSPTGNTEAFF
TGTGCCAGCTCACCGACAGGGAATACTGAAGCTTTCTTT
>TRBV5-1|-|-|13|TRBJ2-3
CASSLAPTDTQYF
TGCGCCAGCAGCTTGGCACCCACAGATACGCAGTATTTT
>TRBV12-2|-|-|13|TRBJ2-7
CASRLAGGGRTNF
TGTGCAAGTCGCTTAGCAGGTGGCGGGAGAACGAACTTC
>TRBV9|-|-|14|TRBJ2-3
CASSVGTVTDTQYF
TGTGCCAGCAGCGTAGGGACAGTCACAGATACGCAGTATTTT
>TRBV5-1|-|-|12|TRBJ2-7
CASSSGAYEQYF
TGCGCCAGCTCCTCCGGGGCCTACGAGCAGTACTTC
>TRBV5-6|TRBD1|-|15|TRBJ2-3
CASSRGTGASDTQYF
TGTGCCAGCAGCCGCGGGACAGGGGCCTCAGATACGCAGTATTTT
>TRBV18|TRBD1|-|14|TRBJ2-3
CASSRDRDTDTQYF
TGTGCCAGCTCACGGGACAGGGACACAGATACGCAGTATTTT
>TRBV4-3|-|-|17|TRBJ1-2
CASSQDGGDAGIGGYTF
TGCGCCAGCAGCCAAGACGGAGGGGACGCGGGGATAGGAGGCTACACCTTC
>TRBV6-6|-|-|10|TRBJ2-1
CASSEGWQFF
TGTGCCAGCAGCGAGGGTTGGCAGTTCTTC
>TRBV30|-|few|12|TRBJ1-1
CAGTGMNTEAFF
TGTGCCGGGACGGGGATGAACACTGAAGCTTTCTTT
>TRBV30|-|-|17|TRBJ1-5
CAWSVLGGTNPNQPQHF
TGTGCCTGGAGTGTATTGGGAGGGACCAATCCTAATCAGCCCCAGCATTTT
>TRBV27|-|-|13|TRBJ1-1
CASRNRDTGRTFF
TGTGCCAGCAGGAACCGGGACACCGGACGAACTTTCTTT
>TRBV2|TRBD2|-|15|TRBJ2-5
CASCGALAVRETQYF
TGTGCCAGCTGTGGCGCGCTAGCGGTAAGAGAGACCCAGTACTTC
>TRBV7-9|TRBD1|-|14|TRBJ1-4
CASSWDSANEKLFF
TGTGCCAGCAGCTGGGACAGTGCTAATGAAAAACTGTTTTTT
>TRBV7-6|-|-|16|TRBJ2-2
CASSLGIAGVIGELFF
TGTGCCAGCAGCTTAGGAATAGCAGGGGTAATCGGGGAGCTGTTTTTT
>TRBV7-9|-|-|14|TRBJ1-4
CASSLASGNEKLFF
TGTGCCAGCAGCTTAGCCAGCGGTAATGAAAAACTGTTTTTT